The 12 T cell receptor beta chains below come from one sample, sequenced in a study of blood T cell repertoires in COVID-19. Data came from immunoSEQ multiplex PCR; TCRdb stores just in-frame clones and leaves some out. The sample holds about 480,000 clones, 70% to 90% seen once. Sequenced input: PBMCs or T cells enriched from blood (not recorded which). These receptors came from a woman between 18 and 30 years old with acute COVID-19.

Regarding this clone: Other nucleotide sequences in the sample specify the same CDR3. This chain links TRBV27 with TRBJ2-7, with 10 bases that match TRBD1. V lost 3 bases to trimming and J lost 6 bases; unmatched junction nucleotides: 5. CDR1 MNHEY and CDR2 SMNVEV come from the germline V gene (reference sequence). The CDR3 is 14 residues long. The CDR3 DNA sequence: TGTGCCAGCAGTTTTGGGACAGGGGTTGGCGAGCAGTACTTC. It translates to CASSFGTGVGEQYF.

The genes are TRBV24-1 and TRBJ1-2; 12 nucleotides line up with TRBD1. Trimming at V came to 3 bases and at J to 4 bases, leaving 8 bases not matched to a gene. Looked up from germline, CDR1 is KGHDR and CDR2 is SFDVKD. The CDR3 loop spans 17 amino acids. CDR3 amino acids: CATSDLGTGGLSYGYTF. DNA for the CDR3: TGTGCCACCAGTGATCTTGGGACAGGGGGCTTAAGCTATGGCTACACCTTC.

The genes are TRBV3-1 (or the pseudogene TRBV3-2) and TRBJ2-3, with D possibly being TRBD2 (6 bases). Germline V lookup: CDR1 LGHDT, CDR2 YNNKEL (reference sequence). The CDR3 contains 15 residues. The V end lost 2 bases, the J end lost 1 base, and 10 bases lay between the germline ends. CDR3 region: CASSQNTGGTDTQYF. In DNA, the CDR3 is TGTGCCAGCAGCCAAAATACGGGGGGCACAGATACGCAGTATTTT.

The chain couples TRBV11-3 to TRBJ2-1; D is unresolved. The CDR3 has 13 amino acids. The germline CDR1 and CDR2 sequences are SGHNT and YENEEA. V was cut by 1 base and J by 15 bases, with 16 bases left in between. The chain's CDR3 is CASSLGATRRAFF. The DNA for the CDR3 is TGTGCCAGCAGCTTAGGGGCCACGCGTCGCGCGTTCTTC.

The rearrangement joins TRBV27 to TRBJ1-4; TRBD1 might be the D (5 bases). This CDR3 is 14 amino acids long. V shed 4 bases and J shed 5 bases, with 11 bases lying between them. Per germline, CDR1 MNHEY and CDR2 SMNVEV (reference sequence). The CDR3 here is CASSSTVLNEKLFF. The CDR3 DNA reads as TGTGCCAGCAGTTCGACAGTTCTAAATGAAAAACTGTTTTTT.

The chain has TRBV19 and TRBJ1-1; 9 nucleotides align to TRBD1. Germline trimming cut 7 bases from V and 4 bases from J; bases unmatched to any gene: 10. CDR3 length: 15 residues. In germline, CDR1 is LNHDA, CDR2 SQIVND (reference sequence). This CDR3 is CASKMGDRARTEAFF. The CDR3 bases are TGTGCCAGTAAAATGGGGGACAGGGCACGCACTGAAGCTTTCTTT.

The chain combines TRBV7-2 with TRBJ1-2; tentatively, D is TRBD1 (5 bases). Germline CDR1 reads SGHTA; CDR2 reads FQGNSA. Trimming removed 2 bases at V and 0 bases at J, with 10 bases between. The CDR3 sequence is 15 residues long. The CDR3 DNA follows: TGTGCCAGCAGCTTATCGGGGGGGGCTAACTATGGCTACACCTTC. It specifies CASSLSGGANYGYTF.

The V gene is TRBV6-5, the J gene TRBJ1-5, with D hard to call. Trimming removed 7 bases at V and 2 bases at J, with 15 bases between. Germline CDR1 and CDR2: MNHEY and SVGAGI. The CDR3 spans 15 residues. CDR3 residues: CASTKTRGGNQPQHF. The CDR3 nucleotides are TGTGCCAGCACTAAGACCAGAGGCGGCAATCAGCCCCAGCATTTT.

This chain joins TRBV28 and TRBJ1-3; maybe TRBD1 (5 bases). Germline V gene data show CDR1 as MDHEN and CDR2 as SYDVKM. V lost 3 bases and J lost 2, with 5 bases in between. The CDR3 runs 13 residues. The DNA of the CDR3 is TGTGCCAGCAGTTTCAGGGCTGGAAACACCATATATTTT. Translation: CASSFRAGNTIYF.

This clone was observed once. The chain recombines TRBV11-3 with TRBJ1-1; perhaps TRBD1 as D (6 bases). V was clipped by 5 bases and J by 5 bases, with 18 bases between them. The CDR3 extends over 15 amino acids. Looked up from germline, CDR1 is SGHNT and CDR2 is YENEEA. Here the CDR3 reads CASSRDPGVATEAFF. CDR3 in DNA: TGTGCCAGCAGCCGCGACCCAGGGGTGGCTACTGAAGCTTTCTTT.

This sequence joins TRBV3-1 (or the pseudogene TRBV3-2) and TRBJ2-7; D possibly corresponds to TRBD1 (5 bases). The germline V and J ends were trimmed by 6 bases and 0 bases, with 15 bases remaining between them. The CDR3 has 15 amino acids. CDR1 and CDR2 (germline): LGHDT, YNNKEL (reference sequence). CDR3 nucleotide sequence: TGTGCCAGCAGACCCCGGGCTAGGGGCTCCTACGAGCAGTACTTC. Translation: CASRPRARGSYEQYF.

The chain has TRBV13 and TRBJ2-1, with 10 nucleotides matching TRBD2. CDR1 is PRHDT and CDR2 is FYEKMQ in the germline V gene (reference sequence). The CDR3 loop spans 16 amino acids. The junction had 2 bases not matched to a gene; V was cut back by 2 bases and J by 1 base. CDR3 sequence: CASSLLAGVSYNEQFF. The CDR3 nucleotides are TGTGCCAGCAGCTTACTAGCGGGGGTTTCCTACAATGAGCAGTTCTTC. The complete variable domain, with remaining parts taken from reference TRBV13 and TRBJ2-1, reads AAGVIQSPRHLIKEKRETATLKCYPIPRHDTVYWYQQGPGQDPQFLISFYEKMQSDKGSIPDRFSAQQFSDYHSELNMSSLELGDSALYFCASSLLAGVSYNEQFFGPGTRLTVL.